The clone carrying this T cell receptor (beta chain) has a single count. The CDR3 length is 13 residues. V gave up 3 bases and J gave up 0 bases, with 6 bases separating them. CDR1 is KGHSH and CDR2 is LQKENI in the germline V gene. Method: immunoSEQ multiplex PCR; TCRdb's copy keeps in-frame clones and lacks some. The sample yields roughly 70,000 clones, about 84% seen once. The data originate from a study of OX40 agonist ivuxolimab in advanced cancers. The chain joins TRBV18 to TRBJ2-7; D is unclear. The TCR sequence derives from an adult with an advanced solid tumor such as melanoma, head and neck, liver or kidney cancer. Source: CD4+ or CD8+ T cells sorted from blood, taken in a trial of the OX40 agonist ivuxolimab. CDR3 nucleotides: TGTGCCAGCTCACCGCCGGGCTCCTACGAGCAGTACTTC. Translation: CASSPPGSYEQYF.